This T cell receptor beta chain was identified in a study of B cell selection in AIRE deficiency. Of note for this clone: Its antigen is currently unknown.

Trimming shortened V by 5 bases and J by 0 bases, and 14 bases separated the two germline ends. Per germline, CDR1 SGDLS and CDR2 YYNGEE. The CDR3 runs to 16 residues. Study outcomes and limitations: Around 30% of healthy-shared Treg TCRbeta sequences appeared in patient Tconv cells. Of about 4,000 shared Treg TCRbeta sequences, over 25% were healthy-only, approximately 9.7% patient-only.

Conventional CD4 T cells were sorted as CD4+CD127+ cells. Only in-frame clones appear in the TCRdb table, and some are missing; sequencing was by immunoSEQ multiplex PCR. Altogether more than 25,000 clones are present, around 95% being singletons, with the ten largest covering roughly 0.22%. The receptor was isolated from a human donor in good health. The chain couples TRBV9 to TRBJ2-2; perhaps TRBD2 as D (6 bases). Sequencing used CD4+CD127+ conventional T cells sorted from PBMCs. CDR3 nucleotide sequence: TGTGCCAGCAGGGGACGGACTACCTCGAACACCGGGGAGCTGTTTTTT. This encodes CASRGRTTSNTGELFF.